Listed below are T cell receptor beta chains from one sample, sequenced in a study of control samples from healthy donors and cancer patients. TCRdb keeps only in-frame clones here, not all; method: immunoSEQ multiplex PCR. In the table there are tens of thousands of clones, 82% of which are singletons. The sequenced sample consisted of blood. These TCRs come from a woman in her fifties or sixties in good health. The CDR3 runs from the conserved cysteine through the conserved F or W. D genes are given only for firm matches. Rows give clone size only sometimes, using once, few, many, or a class for an expanded clone.

J gene: TRBJ1-6
D gene: NA
V gene: TRBV6-1
clone size: few
CDR3 protein: CASSEEDGYNSPLHF
CDR3 DNA: TGTGCCAGCAGTGAAGAGGACGGCTATAATTCACCCCTCCACTTT

J gene: TRBJ2-3
D gene: NA
V gene: TRBV3-1/TRBV3-2
clone size: NA
CDR3 protein: CASSLAPHTDTQYF
CDR3 DNA: TGTGCCAGCAGCCTCGCCCCGCACACAGATACGCAGTATTTT

J gene: TRBJ2-5
D gene: NA
V gene: TRBV18
clone size: NA
CDR3 protein: CASSSLWGETQYF
CDR3 DNA: TGTGCCAGCTCATCATTATGGGGAGAGACCCAGTACTTC

J gene: TRBJ1-1
D gene: NA
V gene: TRBV9
clone size: few
CDR3 protein: CASSVDGIGEAFF
CDR3 DNA: TGTGCCAGCAGCGTAGACGGCATCGGTGAAGCTTTCTTT

J gene: TRBJ1-1
D gene: NA
V gene: TRBV7-9
clone size: NA
CDR3 protein: CASSYIFPQARIEAFF
CDR3 DNA: TGTGCCAGCAGCTATATATTCCCCCAGGCAAGGATTGAAGCTTTCTTT

J gene: TRBJ2-7
D gene: NA
V gene: TRBV6-4
clone size: few
CDR3 protein: CASRTQGDHEQYF
CDR3 DNA: TGTGCCAGCAGGACGCAGGGCGACCACGAGCAGTACTTC

J gene: TRBJ2-7
D gene: NA
V gene: TRBV19
clone size: NA
CDR3 protein: CASSLGQRGYEQYF
CDR3 DNA: TGTGCCAGTAGCTTAGGACAAAGGGGGTACGAGCAGTACTTC

J gene: TRBJ2-7
D gene: NA
V gene: TRBV5-6
clone size: NA
CDR3 protein: CASSSDLGPPNNEQYF
CDR3 DNA: TGTGCCAGCAGCTCAGATCTGGGGCCCCCTAACAACGAGCAGTACTTC

J gene: TRBJ1-5
D gene: NA
V gene: TRBV10-1
clone size: NA
CDR3 protein: CASSGSLSNQPQHF
CDR3 DNA: TGCGCCAGCAGTGGAAGTCTTAGCAATCAGCCCCAGCATTTT

J gene: TRBJ1-4
D gene: TRBD1
V gene: TRBV15
clone size: NA
CDR3 protein: CATSRSPGTGLEKLFF
CDR3 DNA: TGTGCCACCAGCAGGTCCCCCGGGACAGGGCTTGAAAAACTGTTTTTT

J gene: TRBJ2-5
D gene: TRBD1
V gene: TRBV7-8
clone size: few
CDR3 protein: CASSMGQGVETQYF
CDR3 DNA: TGTGCCAGCAGCATGGGACAGGGGGTAGAGACCCAGTACTTC

J gene: TRBJ1-1
D gene: NA
V gene: TRBV27
clone size: NA
CDR3 protein: CASSYRENTEAFF
CDR3 DNA: TGTGCCAGCAGTTACCGGGAAAACACTGAAGCTTTCTTT

J gene: TRBJ1-2
D gene: NA
V gene: TRBV4-1
clone size: NA
CDR3 protein: CASSQSERTPPTF
CDR3 DNA: TGCGCCAGCAGCCAATCTGAAAGGACCCCTCCCACCTTC

J gene: TRBJ1-6
D gene: NA
V gene: TRBV7-9
clone size: few
CDR3 protein: CASRHLAPNSPLHF
CDR3 DNA: TGTGCCAGCAGGCACCTAGCGCCGAATTCACCCCTCCACTTT

J gene: TRBJ2-2
D gene: NA
V gene: TRBV19
clone size: NA
CDR3 protein: CASRVRTSGGELFF
CDR3 DNA: TGTGCCAGTAGGGTGAGGACAAGTGGCGGGGAGCTGTTTTTT

J gene: TRBJ1-4
D gene: NA
V gene: TRBV9
clone size: once
CDR3 protein: CASSVGRIGNEKLFF
CDR3 DNA: TGTGCCAGCAGCGTAGGCAGGATCGGTAATGAAAAACTGTTTTTT

J gene: TRBJ2-7
D gene: TRBD1
V gene: TRBV30
clone size: once
CDR3 protein: CAWRCRTGAYEQYF
CDR3 DNA: TGTGCCTGGAGATGCCGGACAGGGGCCTACGAGCAGTACTTC

J gene: TRBJ2-1
D gene: NA
V gene: TRBV29-1
clone size: NA
CDR3 protein: CSVEEVYNEQFF
CDR3 DNA: TGCAGCGTTGAAGAGGTTTACAATGAGCAGTTCTTC

J gene: TRBJ2-1
D gene: TRBD2
V gene: TRBV24-1
clone size: NA
CDR3 protein: CATSGRTSGRLSYNEQFF
CDR3 DNA: TGTGCCACCAGTGGGCGGACTAGCGGGAGACTCTCCTACAATGAGCAGTTCTTC

J gene: TRBJ2-5
D gene: TRBD1
V gene: TRBV7-7
clone size: NA
CDR3 protein: CASSQDRGGETQYF
CDR3 DNA: TGTGCCAGCAGCCAGGACAGGGGCGGAGAGACCCAGTACTTC

J gene: TRBJ1-2
D gene: TRBD1
V gene: TRBV6-5
clone size: NA
CDR3 protein: CASSTGQGIGGYTF
CDR3 DNA: TGTGCCAGCAGTACGGGACAGGGGATAGGAGGCTACACCTTC

J gene: TRBJ1-1
D gene: NA
V gene: TRBV5-1
clone size: NA
CDR3 protein: CASREGGNTEAFF
CDR3 DNA: TGCGCCAGCAGGGAGGGAGGGAACACTGAAGCTTTCTTT

J gene: TRBJ2-7
D gene: NA
V gene: TRBV20-1
clone size: NA
CDR3 protein: CSASPPSPSYEQYF
CDR3 DNA: TGCAGTGCTAGTCCCCCTAGTCCTTCCTACGAGCAGTACTTC

J gene: TRBJ2-7
D gene: NA
V gene: TRBV4-3
clone size: few
CDR3 protein: CASSHGRSYEQYF
CDR3 DNA: TGCGCCAGCAGCCACGGAAGGTCCTACGAGCAGTACTTC

J gene: TRBJ1-1
D gene: TRBD1
V gene: TRBV7-8
clone size: few
CDR3 protein: CASSFGTGMNTEAFF
CDR3 DNA: TGTGCCAGCAGCTTCGGGACAGGAATGAACACTGAAGCTTTCTTT

J gene: TRBJ2-3
D gene: TRBD1
V gene: TRBV27
clone size: NA
CDR3 protein: CASRKGQGARADTQYF
CDR3 DNA: TGTGCCAGCAGGAAGGGACAGGGGGCGCGGGCAGATACGCAGTATTTT

J gene: TRBJ1-1
D gene: NA
V gene: TRBV3-1/TRBV3-2
clone size: NA
CDR3 protein: CASSQQGSTEAFF
CDR3 DNA: TGTGCCAGCAGCCAGCAGGGTTCCACTGAAGCTTTCTTT

J gene: TRBJ2-3
D gene: NA
V gene: TRBV10-3
clone size: NA
CDR3 protein: CASLGMPSTDTQYF
CDR3 DNA: TGTGCCAGCCTTGGGATGCCTAGCACAGATACGCAGTATTTT

J gene: TRBJ1-1
D gene: TRBD1
V gene: TRBV7-6
clone size: NA
CDR3 protein: CASSSTGGMGNTEAFF
CDR3 DNA: TGTGCCAGCAGCTCGACAGGGGGCATGGGGAACACTGAAGCTTTCTTT

J gene: TRBJ1-4
D gene: TRBD1
V gene: TRBV18
clone size: NA
CDR3 protein: CASSRGQEEKLFF
CDR3 DNA: TGTGCCAGCTCACGAGGACAGGAGGAAAAACTGTTTTTT

J gene: TRBJ2-7
D gene: TRBD1
V gene: TRBV5-4
clone size: NA
CDR3 protein: CASSRQGPPGEQYF
CDR3 DNA: TGTGCCAGCAGCCGACAGGGCCCCCCGGGGGAGCAGTACTTC

J gene: TRBJ1-6
D gene: NA
V gene: TRBV5-8
clone size: NA
CDR3 protein: CASSIRAANSPLHF
CDR3 DNA: TGTGCCAGCAGCATCCGGGCCGCTAATTCACCCCTCCACTTT

J gene: TRBJ1-2
D gene: TRBD1
V gene: TRBV28
clone size: NA
CDR3 protein: CASSFGQGNGYTF
CDR3 DNA: TGTGCCAGCAGTTTCGGACAGGGAAATGGCTACACCTTC

J gene: TRBJ1-6
D gene: NA
V gene: TRBV4-3
clone size: NA
CDR3 protein: CASSQGYLQNSPLHF
CDR3 DNA: TGCGCCAGCAGCCAAGGGTACCTGCAAAATTCACCCCTCCACTTT

J gene: TRBJ2-1
D gene: NA
V gene: TRBV5-1
clone size: NA
CDR3 protein: CASSNRDEGNEQFF
CDR3 DNA: TGCGCCAGCTCGAACAGGGATGAGGGGAATGAGCAGTTCTTC

J gene: TRBJ1-2
D gene: NA
V gene: TRBV24-1
clone size: NA
CDR3 protein: CATSDNNYGYTF
CDR3 DNA: TGTGCCACCAGTGACAATAACTATGGCTACACCTTC

J gene: TRBJ2-3
D gene: TRBD2
V gene: TRBV5-1
clone size: NA
CDR3 protein: CASSPGLAGTDTQYF
CDR3 DNA: TGCGCCAGCAGCCCCGGACTAGCGGGGACAGATACGCAGTATTTT

J gene: TRBJ2-5
D gene: NA
V gene: TRBV27
clone size: NA
CDR3 protein: CASSRRGAEETQYF
CDR3 DNA: TGTGCCAGCAGTAGAAGGGGAGCGGAAGAGACCCAGTACTTC

J gene: TRBJ2-1
D gene: NA
V gene: TRBV10-3
clone size: NA
CDR3 protein: CAISETGGSYNEQFF
CDR3 DNA: TGTGCCATCAGTGAGACGGGGGGCTCTTACAATGAGCAGTTCTTC

J gene: TRBJ1-4
D gene: NA
V gene: TRBV7-9
clone size: NA
CDR3 protein: CASSPSARVNEKLFF
CDR3 DNA: TGTGCCAGCAGCCCGTCAGCGAGGGTGAATGAAAAACTGTTTTTT

J gene: TRBJ2-7
D gene: TRBD1
V gene: TRBV9
clone size: once
CDR3 protein: CASSVAGTGGLGEQYF
CDR3 DNA: TGTGCCAGCAGCGTAGCGGGAACAGGGGGTTTGGGTGAGCAGTACTTC

J gene: TRBJ2-5
D gene: NA
V gene: TRBV7-2
clone size: NA
CDR3 protein: CASSLRLAETQYF
CDR3 DNA: TGTGCCAGCAGCTTAAGGCTAGCAGAGACCCAGTACTTC

J gene: TRBJ2-1
D gene: NA
V gene: TRBV19
clone size: NA
CDR3 protein: CASSIRGGTFSYNEQFF
CDR3 DNA: TGTGCCAGTAGTATAAGAGGCGGGACCTTCTCCTACAATGAGCAGTTCTTC

J gene: TRBJ2-3
D gene: TRBD2
V gene: TRBV6-2/TRBV6-3
clone size: NA
CDR3 protein: CASSYGLAGIYTDTQYF
CDR3 DNA: TGTGCCAGCAGTTACGGGCTAGCGGGGATCTACACAGATACGCAGTATTTT

J gene: TRBJ2-2
D gene: NA
V gene: TRBV6-5
clone size: NA
CDR3 protein: CASKEGSDTGELFF
CDR3 DNA: TGTGCCAGCAAGGAAGGTAGCGACACCGGGGAGCTGTTTTTT

J gene: TRBJ1-5
D gene: NA
V gene: TRBV2
clone size: few
CDR3 protein: CASSPGYDQPQHF
CDR3 DNA: TGTGCCAGCAGCCCCGGTTACGATCAGCCCCAGCATTTT

J gene: TRBJ2-5
D gene: NA
V gene: TRBV7-9
clone size: NA
CDR3 protein: CASSPRGPETQYF
CDR3 DNA: TGTGCCAGCAGCCCGCGGGGGCCGGAGACCCAGTACTTC

J gene: TRBJ1-1
D gene: NA
V gene: TRBV19
clone size: once
CDR3 protein: CASSNPLAGTEAFF
CDR3 DNA: TGTGCCAGTAGTAATCCTTTAGCGGGCACTGAAGCTTTCTTT

J gene: TRBJ1-1
D gene: NA
V gene: TRBV11-2
clone size: NA
CDR3 protein: CASRQELNTEAFF
CDR3 DNA: TGTGCCAGCAGGCAAGAGCTGAACACTGAAGCTTTCTTT

J gene: TRBJ1-5
D gene: NA
V gene: TRBV12-3/TRBV12-4
clone size: NA
CDR3 protein: CASSSTSNQPQHF
CDR3 DNA: TGTGCCAGCAGTTCTACAAGCAATCAGCCCCAGCATTTT

J gene: TRBJ1-4
D gene: NA
V gene: TRBV29-1
clone size: few
CDR3 protein: CSVQRLASTNEKLFF
CDR3 DNA: TGCAGTGTCCAGAGGTTGGCGTCAACTAATGAAAAACTGTTTTTT

J gene: TRBJ1-6
D gene: TRBD1
V gene: TRBV6-5
clone size: NA
CDR3 protein: CASSYTGTGSPPLHF
CDR3 DNA: TGTGCCAGCAGTTACACCGGGACAGGGTCGCCACCCCTCCACTTT

J gene: TRBJ1-4
D gene: TRBD1
V gene: TRBV27
clone size: once
CDR3 protein: CASSLGTANEKLFF
CDR3 DNA: TGTGCCAGCAGTCTCGGGACAGCGAATGAAAAACTGTTTTTT

J gene: TRBJ1-4
D gene: NA
V gene: TRBV9
clone size: few
CDR3 protein: CASRRGWAYEKLFF
CDR3 DNA: TGTGCCAGCAGGCGGGGGTGGGCATATGAAAAACTGTTTTTT

J gene: TRBJ1-2
D gene: NA
V gene: TRBV2
clone size: NA
CDR3 protein: CASSQSNYGYTF
CDR3 DNA: TGTGCCAGCAGTCAGAGTAACTATGGCTACACCTTC